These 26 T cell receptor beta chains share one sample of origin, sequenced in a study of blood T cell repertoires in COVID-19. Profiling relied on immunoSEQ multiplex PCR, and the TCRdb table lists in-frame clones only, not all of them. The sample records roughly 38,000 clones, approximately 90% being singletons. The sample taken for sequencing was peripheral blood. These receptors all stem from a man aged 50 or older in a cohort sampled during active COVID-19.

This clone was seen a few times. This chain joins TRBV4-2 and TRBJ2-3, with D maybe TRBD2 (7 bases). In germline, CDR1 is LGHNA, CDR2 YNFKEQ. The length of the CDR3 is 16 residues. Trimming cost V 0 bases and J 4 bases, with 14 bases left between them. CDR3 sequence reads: CASSQDGRGGADTQYF. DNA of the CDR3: TGTGCCAGCAGCCAAGATGGGAGGGGGGGGGCAGATACGCAGTATTTT.

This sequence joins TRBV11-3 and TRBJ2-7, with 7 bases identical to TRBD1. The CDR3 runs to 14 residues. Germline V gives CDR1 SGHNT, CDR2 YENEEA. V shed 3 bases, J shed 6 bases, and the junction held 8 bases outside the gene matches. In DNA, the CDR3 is TGTGCCAGCAGCTTTTTGACAGGGATGGGCGAGCAGTACTTC. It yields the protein CASSFLTGMGEQYF.

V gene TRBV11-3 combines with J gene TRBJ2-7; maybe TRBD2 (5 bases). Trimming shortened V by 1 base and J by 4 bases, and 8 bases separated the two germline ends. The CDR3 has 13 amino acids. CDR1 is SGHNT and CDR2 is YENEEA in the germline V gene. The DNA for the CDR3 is TGTGCCAGCAGCTTAGGGGAGCGTTACGAGCAGTACTTC. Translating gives CASSLGERYEQYF. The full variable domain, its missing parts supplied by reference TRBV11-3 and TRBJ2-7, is EAGVVQSPRYKIIEKKQPVAFWCNPISGHNTLYWYLQNLGQGPELLIRYENEEAVDDSQLPKDRFSAERLKGVDSTLKIQPAELGDSAVYLCASSLGERYEQYFGPGTRLTVT.

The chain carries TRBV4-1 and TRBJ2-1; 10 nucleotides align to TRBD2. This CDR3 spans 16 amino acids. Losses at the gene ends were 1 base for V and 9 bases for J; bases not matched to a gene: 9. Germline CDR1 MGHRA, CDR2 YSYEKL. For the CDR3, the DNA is TGCGCCAGCAGCCAAGCAGCGGGGGGGCCGATCGGTGAGCAGTTCTTC. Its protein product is CASSQAAGGPIGEQFF.

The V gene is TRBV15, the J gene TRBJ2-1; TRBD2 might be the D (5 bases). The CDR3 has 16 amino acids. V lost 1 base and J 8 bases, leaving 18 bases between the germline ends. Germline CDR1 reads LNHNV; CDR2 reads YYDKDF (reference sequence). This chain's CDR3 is CATSRVMPSPPDEQFF. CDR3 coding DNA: TGTGCCACCAGCAGAGTCATGCCTAGCCCCCCGGATGAGCAGTTCTTC. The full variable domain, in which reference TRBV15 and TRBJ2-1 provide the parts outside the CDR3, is DAMVIQNPRYQVTQFGKPVTLSCSQTLNHNVMYWYQQKSSQAPKLLFHYYDKDFNNEADTPDNFQSRRPNTSFCFLDIRSPGLGDTAMYLCATSRVMPSPPDEQFFGPGTRLTVL.

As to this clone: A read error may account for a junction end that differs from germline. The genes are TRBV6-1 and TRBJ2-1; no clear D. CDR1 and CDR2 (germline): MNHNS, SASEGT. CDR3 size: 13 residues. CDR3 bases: TGTGCCAGCAGTGAAACTACGTACAATGGGCAGTTCTTC. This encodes CASSETTYNGQFF.

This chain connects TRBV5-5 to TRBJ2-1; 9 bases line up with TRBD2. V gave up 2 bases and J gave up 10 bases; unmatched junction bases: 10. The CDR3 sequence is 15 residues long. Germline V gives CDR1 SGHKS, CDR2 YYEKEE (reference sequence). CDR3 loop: CASSFGTSYLAEQFF. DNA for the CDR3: TGTGCCAGCAGCTTCGGGACTAGCTACCTGGCGGAGCAGTTCTTC.

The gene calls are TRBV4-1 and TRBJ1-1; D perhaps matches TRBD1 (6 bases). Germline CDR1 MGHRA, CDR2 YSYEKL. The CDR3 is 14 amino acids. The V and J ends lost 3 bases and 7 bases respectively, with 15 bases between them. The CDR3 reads CASSHETGAIEAFF. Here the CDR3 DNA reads TGCGCCAGCAGCCATGAGACAGGAGCGATTGAAGCTTTCTTT.

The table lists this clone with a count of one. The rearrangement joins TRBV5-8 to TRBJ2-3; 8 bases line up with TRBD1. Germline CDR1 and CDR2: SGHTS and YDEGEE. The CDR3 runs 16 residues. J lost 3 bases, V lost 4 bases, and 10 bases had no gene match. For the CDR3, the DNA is TGTGCCAGCAGCCAATACTCAGGGGGCTGGACAGATACGCAGTATTTT. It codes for CASSQYSGGWTDTQYF.

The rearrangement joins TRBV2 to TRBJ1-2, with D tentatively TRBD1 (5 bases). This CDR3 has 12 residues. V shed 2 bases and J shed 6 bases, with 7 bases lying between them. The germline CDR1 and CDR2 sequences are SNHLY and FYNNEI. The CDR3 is CASSERGNGYTF. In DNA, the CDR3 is TGTGCCAGCAGTGAAAGGGGAAATGGCTACACCTTC.

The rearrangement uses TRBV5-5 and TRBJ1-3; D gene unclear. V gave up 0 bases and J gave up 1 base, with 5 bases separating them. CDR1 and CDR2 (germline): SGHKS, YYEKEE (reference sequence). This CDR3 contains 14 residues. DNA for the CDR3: TGTGCCAGCAGCTTGGGTAATTCTGGAAACACCATATATTTT. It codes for CASSLGNSGNTIYF.

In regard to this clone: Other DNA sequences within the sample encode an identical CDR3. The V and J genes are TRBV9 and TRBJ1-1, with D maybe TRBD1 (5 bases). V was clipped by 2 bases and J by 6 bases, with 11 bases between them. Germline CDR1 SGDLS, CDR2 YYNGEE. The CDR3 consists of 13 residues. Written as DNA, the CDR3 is TGTGCCAGCAGCGTCGGGGGATCGGCTGAAGCTTTCTTT. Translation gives CASSVGGSAEAFF.

The CDR3 sequence: CASSELAGAARNEQFF. The CDR3 DNA reads TGTGCCAGCAGCGAACTAGCGGGGGCCGCTAGGAATGAGCAGTTCTTC. The chain has TRBV7-9 and TRBJ2-1, with TRBD2 identical over 11 bases. Germline lookup yields CDR1 SEHNR and CDR2 FQNEAQ (reference sequence). The CDR3 has 16 residues. J lost 7 bases, V lost 5 bases, and 10 bases had no gene match.

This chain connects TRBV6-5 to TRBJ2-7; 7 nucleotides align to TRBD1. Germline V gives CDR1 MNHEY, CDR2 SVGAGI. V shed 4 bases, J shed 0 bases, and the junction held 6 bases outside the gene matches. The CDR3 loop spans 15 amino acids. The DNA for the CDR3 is TGTGCCAGCAGTTTTACAGGGGAACCCTCCTACGAGCAGTACGTC. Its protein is CASSFTGEPSYEQYV.

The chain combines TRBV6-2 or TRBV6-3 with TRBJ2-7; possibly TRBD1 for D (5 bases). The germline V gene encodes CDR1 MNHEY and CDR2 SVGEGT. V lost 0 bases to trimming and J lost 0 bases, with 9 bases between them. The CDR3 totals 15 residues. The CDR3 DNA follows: TGTGCCAGCAGTTACTCGGGCGACAGCTCCTACGAGCAGTACGTC. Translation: CASSYSGDSSYEQYV.

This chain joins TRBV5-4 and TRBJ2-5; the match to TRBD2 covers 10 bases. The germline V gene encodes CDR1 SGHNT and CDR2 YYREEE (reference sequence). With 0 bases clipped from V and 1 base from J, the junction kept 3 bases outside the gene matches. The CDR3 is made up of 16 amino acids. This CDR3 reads CASSLALAGAQETQYF. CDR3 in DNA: TGTGCCAGCAGCTTGGCCCTAGCGGGGGCCCAAGAGACCCAGTACTTC.

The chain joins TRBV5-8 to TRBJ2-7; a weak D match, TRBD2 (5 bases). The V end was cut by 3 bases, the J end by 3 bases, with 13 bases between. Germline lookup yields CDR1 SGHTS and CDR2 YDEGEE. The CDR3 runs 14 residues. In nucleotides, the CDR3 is TGTGCCAGCAGCTCCTATGTTGCGGGCTACGAGCAGTACGTC. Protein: CASSSYVAGYEQYV.

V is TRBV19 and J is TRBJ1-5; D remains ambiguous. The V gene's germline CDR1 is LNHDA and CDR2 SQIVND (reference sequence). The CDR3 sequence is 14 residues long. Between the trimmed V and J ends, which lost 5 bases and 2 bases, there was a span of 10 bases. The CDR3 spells CASSPFSGNQPQHF. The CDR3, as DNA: TGTGCCAGTAGTCCTTTCTCGGGCAATCAGCCCCAGCATTTT. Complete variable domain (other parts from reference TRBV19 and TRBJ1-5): DGGITQSPKYLFRKEGQNVTLSCEQNLNHDAMYWYRQDPGQGLRLIYYSQIVNDFQKGDIAEGYSVSREKKESFPLTVTSAQKNPTAFYLCASSPFSGNQPQHFGDGTRLSIL.

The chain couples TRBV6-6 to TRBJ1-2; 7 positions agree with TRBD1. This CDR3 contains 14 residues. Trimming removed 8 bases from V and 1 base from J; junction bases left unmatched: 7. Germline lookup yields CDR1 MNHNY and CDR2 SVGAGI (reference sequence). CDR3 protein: CASLRGQLNYGYTF. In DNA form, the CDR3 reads TGTGCCAGCTTAAGGGGACAGCTTAACTATGGCTACACCTTC.

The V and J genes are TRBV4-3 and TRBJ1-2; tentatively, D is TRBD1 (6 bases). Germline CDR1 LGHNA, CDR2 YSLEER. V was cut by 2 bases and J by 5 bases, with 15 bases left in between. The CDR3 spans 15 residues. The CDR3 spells CASSQTLGAQYGYTF. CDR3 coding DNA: TGCGCCAGCAGCCAAACCCTGGGGGCGCAGTATGGCTACACCTTC.

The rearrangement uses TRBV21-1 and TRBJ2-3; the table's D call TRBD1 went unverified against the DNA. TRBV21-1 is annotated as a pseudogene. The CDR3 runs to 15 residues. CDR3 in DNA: TGTGCCAGCAGCAAAGGCCCGGGGACATCAGATACGCAGTATTTT. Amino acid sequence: CASSKGPGTSDTQYF.

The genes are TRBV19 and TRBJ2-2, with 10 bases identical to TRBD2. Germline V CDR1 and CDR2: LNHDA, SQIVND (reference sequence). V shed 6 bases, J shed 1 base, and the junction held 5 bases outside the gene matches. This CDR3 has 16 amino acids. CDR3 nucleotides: TGTGCCAGTAGGGCAAAGCGGGGGGGGAACACCGGGGAGCTGTTTTTT. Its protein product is CASRAKRGGNTGELFF.

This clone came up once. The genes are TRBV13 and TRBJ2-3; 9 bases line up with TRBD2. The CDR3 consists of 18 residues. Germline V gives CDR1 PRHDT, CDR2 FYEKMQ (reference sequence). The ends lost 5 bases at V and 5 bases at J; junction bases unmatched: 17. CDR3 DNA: TGTGCCAGCAGCCTTCAGGGGGAGGCGGGAGGGCATAGAGATACGCAGTATTTT. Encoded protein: CASSLQGEAGGHRDTQYF.

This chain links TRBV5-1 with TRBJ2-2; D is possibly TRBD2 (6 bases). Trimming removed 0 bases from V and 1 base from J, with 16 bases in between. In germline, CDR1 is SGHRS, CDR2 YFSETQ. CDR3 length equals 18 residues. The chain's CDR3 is CASSLDRRGGMNTGELFF. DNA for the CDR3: TGCGCCAGCAGCTTGGACCGGAGGGGAGGTATGAACACCGGGGAGCTGTTTTTT.

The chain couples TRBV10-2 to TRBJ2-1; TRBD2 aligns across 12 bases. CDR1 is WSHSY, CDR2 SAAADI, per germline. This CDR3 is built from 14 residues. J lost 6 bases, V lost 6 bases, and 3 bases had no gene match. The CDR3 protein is CASSPGLAGNEQFF. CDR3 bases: TGCGCCAGCAGCCCGGGACTAGCGGGCAATGAGCAGTTCTTC.

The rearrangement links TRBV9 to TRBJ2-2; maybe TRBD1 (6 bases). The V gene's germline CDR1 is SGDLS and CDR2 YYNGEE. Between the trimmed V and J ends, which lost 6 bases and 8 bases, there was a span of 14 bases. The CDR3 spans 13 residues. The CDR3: CASNPDGTGELFF. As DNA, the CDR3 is TGTGCCAGCAACCCTGACGGGACAGGGGAGCTGTTTTTT.